A single sample is the source of the 30 T cell receptor beta chains below, sequenced in a study of cytomegalovirus exposure and HLA in healthy donors. PCR amplification relied on 60 Vbeta primers (plus 13 Jbeta primers). The table came from immunoSEQ multiplex PCR; TCRdb's copy has only in-frame clones and leaves some out. This table holds fewer than 250,000 clones, about 83% found once. The material sequenced was PBMCs. The receptor set was obtained from a woman aged 50 to 65 in good health and CMV-seropositive.

The gene calls are TRBV28 and TRBJ2-7, with D possibly being TRBD1 (5 bases). Germline V lookup: CDR1 MDHEN, CDR2 SYDVKM. V was cut by 10 bases and J by 2 bases, with 12 bases left in between. CDR3 length: 12 amino acids. The CDR3: CATVLGPYEQYF. As DNA, the CDR3 is TGTGCCACCGTGTTGGGGCCCTACGAGCAGTACTTC.

This chain joins TRBV27 and TRBJ1-5, with 7 bases lining up with TRBD1. Trimming at V came to 5 bases and at J to 3 bases, leaving 7 bases not matched to a gene. Germline V gives CDR1 MNHEY, CDR2 SMNVEV (reference sequence). The CDR3 sequence is 15 residues long. CDR3 protein: CASSTGTANNQPQHF. The CDR3 DNA reads as TGTGCCAGCAGTACCGGGACAGCTAACAATCAGCCCCAGCATTTT.

V is TRBV6-5 and J is TRBJ2-1; a weak D match, TRBD1 (6 bases). CDR1 is MNHEY and CDR2 is SVGAGI in the germline V gene. Between the trimmed V and J ends, which lost 4 bases and 8 bases, there was a span of 18 bases. The CDR3 is 15 amino acids. In DNA form, the CDR3 reads TGTGCCAGCAGTTCGGACAGAGTGATTTCGGATGAGCAGTTCTTC. It yields the protein CASSSDRVISDEQFF.

The gene calls are TRBV6-5 and TRBJ1-1, with D maybe TRBD1 (6 bases). CDR1 and CDR2 (germline): MNHEY, SVGAGI. V was pared by 4 bases and J by 6 bases, with 15 bases between. This CDR3 has 14 residues. The CDR3 region is CASSSQGKVAEAFF. CDR3 DNA: TGTGCCAGCAGTTCCCAGGGGAAGGTGGCTGAAGCTTTCTTT.

This rearrangement joins TRBV30 to TRBJ1-3; D not certain. The CDR3 runs 15 residues. V lost 0 bases, J lost 0 bases, and 9 bases lay in between. CDR1 and CDR2 (germline): GTSNPN, SVGIG (reference sequence). CDR3 sequence reads: CAWSVRVSSGNTIYF. CDR3 nucleotides: TGTGCCTGGAGTGTGAGGGTTAGCTCTGGAAACACCATATATTTT.

The V call is TRBV18, the J call TRBJ2-5; TRBD1 might be the D (6 bases). V was pared by 3 bases and J by 5 bases, with 13 bases between. Germline V gene data show CDR1 as KGHSH and CDR2 as LQKENI. This CDR3 has 14 residues. The CDR3 nucleotides read TGTGCCAGCTCACCGAGCGGCAGGGGCGAGACCCAGTACTTC. It specifies CASSPSGRGETQYF.

This clone turned up a few times. J is TRBJ1-3 and V is TRBV19, with 11 nucleotides matching TRBD1. The CDR3 sequence is 15 residues long. Per the germline V gene, CDR1 is LNHDA and CDR2 is SQIVND (reference sequence). V shed 5 bases and J 8 bases; nucleotides not matched to a gene: 8. The CDR3 coding sequence is TGTGCCAGTAGTCCGCCGGGACAGGGGGTATACACCATATATTTT. Translation gives CASSPPGQGVYTIYF.

The rearrangement joins TRBV11-2 to TRBJ1-1; D is unclear. Germline loops: CDR1 SGHAT, CDR2 FQNNGV. The CDR3 has 13 amino acids. Trimming pared 8 bases from V and 7 bases from J, leaving 17 bases between. The chain's CDR3 is CASCGPYDDEAFF. The CDR3 DNA reads as TGTGCCAGCTGTGGTCCCTATGATGATGAAGCTTTCTTT.

The chain carries TRBV2 and TRBJ1-1, with D possibly being TRBD1 (5 bases). V was pared by 6 bases and J by 0 bases, with 11 bases between. The germline V gene has CDR1 SNHLY and CDR2 FYNNEI. The CDR3 has 14 amino acids. CDR3 sequence: CASRRQNLNTEAFF. The CDR3 DNA is TGTGCCAGCAGAAGACAGAACCTGAACACTGAAGCTTTCTTT.

V gene TRBV6-1 combines with J gene TRBJ2-2; weak D call: TRBD2 (6 bases). There are 15 residues in the CDR3. The V and J ends lost 6 bases and 0 bases respectively, with 11 bases between them. Germline V lookup: CDR1 MNHNS, CDR2 SASEGT. Here the CDR3 reads CASRAGTANTGELFF. CDR3 sequence (DNA): TGTGCCAGCAGGGCCGGGACTGCGAACACCGGGGAGCTGTTTTTT.

The chain couples TRBV28 to TRBJ2-2; D is perhaps TRBD1 (6 bases). Trimming shortened V by 10 bases and J by 5 bases, and 14 bases separated the two germline ends. Germline lookup yields CDR1 MDHEN and CDR2 SYDVKM. The CDR3 totals 13 residues. DNA for the CDR3: TGTGCCACCAACCACAGGGTTACCGGGGAGCTGTTTTTT. Amino acid sequence: CATNHRVTGELFF.

This clone was seen only once. CDR3 region: CASSLVRSTEAFF. In DNA form, the CDR3 reads TGTGCCAGCAGCTTAGTTAGGAGTACTGAAGCTTTCTTT. The V call is TRBV7-6, the J call TRBJ1-1; D not certain. In germline, CDR1 is SGHVS, CDR2 FNYEAQ. The germline V and J ends were trimmed by 1 base and 5 bases, with 8 bases remaining between them. The CDR3 sequence is 13 residues long.

DNA for the CDR3: TGTGCCAGCAGCTATACAGGGTGGGGTCAGCCCCAGCATTTT. Translation gives CASSYTGWGQPQHF. The rearrangement uses TRBV11-2 and TRBJ1-5; tentative D call: TRBD1 (6 bases). Germline V lookup: CDR1 SGHAT, CDR2 FQNNGV. CDR3 length equals 14 residues. Trimming left V 4 bases short and J 6 bases short, with 13 bases between. The full variable domain, rest sourced from reference TRBV11-2 and TRBJ1-5, is EAGVAQSPRYKIIEKRQSVAFWCNPISGHATLYWYQQILGQGPKLLIQFQNNGVVDDSQLPKDRFSAERLKGVDSTLKIQPAKLEDSAVYLCASSYTGWGQPQHFGDGTRLSIL.

CDR3 region: CASREQGMRNTIYF. CDR3 bases: TGTGCCAGCAGGGAACAGGGAATGCGAAACACCATATATTTT. V is TRBV6-5 and J is TRBJ1-3; tentatively, D is TRBD1 (6 bases). Per germline, CDR1 MNHEY and CDR2 SVGAGI. The V end lost 6 bases, the J end lost 5 bases, and 14 bases lay between the germline ends. The CDR3 spans 14 residues.

The V call is TRBV19, the J call TRBJ1-5, with 9 nucleotides matching TRBD1. This CDR3 has 20 residues. Germline V gene sequence: CDR1 LNHDA, CDR2 SQIVND (reference sequence). The trim removed 5 bases at V and 7 bases at J, leaving 24 bases unmatched. The chain's CDR3 is CASSARRPGQGLGGNQPQHF. Written as DNA, the CDR3 is TGTGCCAGTAGTGCAAGACGACCGGGACAGGGTTTGGGTGGGAACCAGCCCCAGCATTTT.

The rearrangement links TRBV5-6 to TRBJ2-3, with D possibly being TRBD2 (6 bases). CDR3 length: 16 amino acids. Trimming pared 4 bases from V and 0 bases from J, leaving 15 bases between. Germline V gene data show CDR1 as SGHDT and CDR2 as YYEEEE. The DNA for the CDR3 is TGTGCCAGCAGCCCGGGGCGGGGACTTAGCACAGATACGCAGTATTTT. Translating gives CASSPGRGLSTDTQYF.

CDR3 sequence (DNA): TGTGCCAGCAGCTTAAGTAGCGGGGGGGCCTTATATGAGCAGTTCTTC. Translated, it gives CASSLSSGGALYEQFF. The chain carries TRBV7-7 and TRBJ2-1; 11 nucleotides match TRBD2. V shed 2 bases, J shed 8 bases, and the junction held 8 bases outside the gene matches. Germline V gene data show CDR1 as SSHAT and CDR2 as FNYEAQ (reference sequence). The CDR3 consists of 16 residues.

The chain recombines TRBV28 with TRBJ2-5; TRBD1 might be the D (5 bases). Germline V gene sequence: CDR1 MDHEN, CDR2 SYDVKM. The V gene lost 3 bases and the J gene lost 11 bases, with 19 bases spanning the gap. CDR3 length: 14 residues. CDR3 sequence: CASSFGPQGLTQYF. Written as DNA, the CDR3 is TGTGCCAGCAGTTTTGGTCCCCAGGGATTGACACAGTACTTC.

J is TRBJ1-6 and V is TRBV7-8; TRBD1 might be the D (6 bases). Germline loops: CDR1 SGHVS, CDR2 FQNEAQ. V dropped 5 bases and J dropped 10 bases, with 12 bases sitting between them. This CDR3 is built from 13 residues. The CDR3 coding sequence is TGTGCCAGCAGCCCTGACAGGAACTCACCCCTCCACTTT. Its protein product is CASSPDRNSPLHF.

This chain joins TRBV19 and TRBJ1-1; possibly TRBD1 for D (5 bases). The CDR3 consists of 13 residues. V shed 7 bases and J shed 5 bases, with 14 bases lying between them. Germline CDR1 is LNHDA and CDR2 is SQIVND (reference sequence). The CDR3 protein is CASNWTPKTEAFF. The CDR3 bases are TGTGCCAGTAATTGGACACCTAAGACTGAAGCTTTCTTT. Full variable domain (outside the CDR3, taken from reference TRBV19 and TRBJ1-1): DGGITQSPKYLFRKEGQNVTLSCEQNLNHDAMYWYRQDPGQGLRLIYYSQIVNDFQKGDIAEGYSVSREKKESFPLTVTSAQKNPTAFYLCASNWTPKTEAFFGQGTRLTVV.

The CDR3 reads CASSLGTGAYEQYF. The CDR3 DNA sequence: TGTGCCAGCAGCTTAGGGACAGGGGCCTACGAGCAGTACTTC. The chain links TRBV11-2 to TRBJ2-7; 9 nucleotides align to TRBD1. V trimming: 1 base; J trimming: 2 bases; junction bases outside the gene matches: 0. The germline V gene has CDR1 SGHAT and CDR2 FQNNGV. This CDR3 region has 14 residues. Full variable domain (rest looked up from reference TRBV11-2 and TRBJ2-7): EAGVAQSPRYKIIEKRQSVAFWCNPISGHATLYWYQQILGQGPKLLIQFQNNGVVDDSQLPKDRFSAERLKGVDSTLKIQPAKLEDSAVYLCASSLGTGAYEQYFGPGTRLTVT.

V is TRBV10-2 and J is TRBJ2-7, with TRBD1 identical over 12 bases. The junction had 7 bases not matched to a gene; V was cut back by 8 bases and J by 5 bases. Germline V gene data show CDR1 as WSHSY and CDR2 as SAAADI. The CDR3 loop spans 14 amino acids. This CDR3 is CASHPGQGAHEQYF. DNA for the CDR3: TGCGCCAGCCACCCGGGACAGGGGGCTCACGAGCAGTACTTC.

The rearrangement joins TRBV19 to TRBJ2-5; weak D call: TRBD1 (6 bases). V gave up 2 bases and J gave up 6 bases, with 16 bases separating them. Germline V CDR1 and CDR2: LNHDA, SQIVND (reference sequence). The CDR3 runs 15 residues. CDR3 in DNA: TGTGCCAGTAGTATAAGACAGGCGGCGGTCCAGACCCAGTACTTC. Its protein product is CASSIRQAAVQTQYF.

This chain links TRBV2 with TRBJ2-1; possibly TRBD2 for D (6 bases). The germline V gene has CDR1 SNHLY and CDR2 FYNNEI. The CDR3 totals 14 residues. The germline V and J ends were trimmed by 8 bases and 0 bases, with 11 bases remaining between them. This CDR3 is CASEGLSSYNEQFF. Written as DNA, the CDR3 is TGTGCCAGCGAGGGACTGAGCTCCTACAATGAGCAGTTCTTC. The whole variable domain, filled in from reference TRBV2 and TRBJ2-1, reads EPEVTQTPSHQVTQMGQEVILRCVPISNHLYFYWYRQILGQKVEFLVSFYNNEISEKSEIFDDQFSVERPDGSNFTLKIRSTKLEDSAMYFCASEGLSSYNEQFFGPGTRLTVL.

This clone was seen once. This chain joins TRBV14 and TRBJ2-5, with TRBD1 matching over 9 bases. Germline V gives CDR1 SGHDN, CDR2 FVKESK. The CDR3 is 13 residues long. The V segment lost 3 bases and the J segment 5 bases; nucleotides outside the gene matches: 1. The DNA of the CDR3 is TGTGCCAGCAGCCAGACAGGGGGGGAGACCCAGTACTTC. The encoded protein is CASSQTGGETQYF.

V and J are TRBV27 and TRBJ2-3, with 7 bases identical to TRBD1. The CDR3 loop spans 15 amino acids. Per germline, CDR1 MNHEY and CDR2 SMNVEV (reference sequence). V dropped 4 bases and J dropped 0; count of bases not matched to a gene: 4. The CDR3 reads CASSSGQASTDTQYF. The CDR3 coding sequence is TGTGCCAGCAGTTCCGGACAGGCTAGCACAGATACGCAGTATTTT.

The rearrangement joins TRBV30 to TRBJ2-4; D remains ambiguous. The germline V and J ends were trimmed by 0 bases and 8 bases, with 14 bases remaining between them. Germline V lookup: CDR1 GTSNPN, CDR2 SVGIG (reference sequence). The CDR3 loop spans 14 amino acids. The CDR3: CAWSVFPRIDIQYF. In DNA, the CDR3 is TGTGCCTGGAGTGTATTCCCCAGGATTGACATTCAGTACTTC.

This clone was seen a single time. The chain employs TRBV7-3 and TRBJ2-3; possibly TRBD2 for D (7 bases). CDR3 size: 17 residues. V lost 5 bases and J lost 4, with 22 bases in between. Germline CDR1 is SGHTA and CDR2 is FQGTGA. CDR3 bases: TGTGCCAGCAGCCCCAATGGGGGCGGGGGTGGGGCAGATACGCAGTATTTT. Encoded protein: CASSPNGGGGGADTQYF.

This chain links TRBV19 with TRBJ1-2, with TRBD1 matching 7 bases. This CDR3 region has 14 residues. V lost 7 bases and J lost 4; bases outside the gene matches: 9. Germline V gives CDR1 LNHDA, CDR2 SQIVND (reference sequence). This CDR3 reads CASKPSDRSYGYTF. DNA for the CDR3: TGTGCCAGTAAGCCGTCGGACAGGTCCTATGGCTACACCTTC. Looking up the rest from reference TRBV19 and TRBJ1-2 gives the full variable domain: DGGITQSPKYLFRKEGQNVTLSCEQNLNHDAMYWYRQDPGQGLRLIYYSQIVNDFQKGDIAEGYSVSREKKESFPLTVTSAQKNPTAFYLCASKPSDRSYGYTFGSGTRLTVV.

This sequence joins TRBV5-4 and TRBJ2-1, with 10 bases matching TRBD1. This CDR3 has 15 amino acids. The germline V gene encodes CDR1 SGHNT and CDR2 YYREEE (reference sequence). The J segment lost 7 bases and the V segment lost 6 bases, leaving 10 bases of the junction unmatched. The CDR3 loop is CASKMAGTGVNEQFF. CDR3 DNA: TGTGCCAGCAAGATGGCCGGGACAGGGGTGAATGAGCAGTTCTTC.